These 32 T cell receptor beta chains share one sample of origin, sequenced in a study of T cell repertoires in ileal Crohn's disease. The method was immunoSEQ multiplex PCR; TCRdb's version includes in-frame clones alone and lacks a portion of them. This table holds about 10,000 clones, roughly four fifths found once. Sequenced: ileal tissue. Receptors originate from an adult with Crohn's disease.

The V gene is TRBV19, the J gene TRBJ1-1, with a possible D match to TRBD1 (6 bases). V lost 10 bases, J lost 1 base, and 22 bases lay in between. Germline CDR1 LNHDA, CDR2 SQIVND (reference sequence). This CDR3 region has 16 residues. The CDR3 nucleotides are TGTGCCACTAAAACTAGGACGCAGGGGCCGAACACTGAAGCTTTCTTT. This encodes CATKTRTQGPNTEAFF.

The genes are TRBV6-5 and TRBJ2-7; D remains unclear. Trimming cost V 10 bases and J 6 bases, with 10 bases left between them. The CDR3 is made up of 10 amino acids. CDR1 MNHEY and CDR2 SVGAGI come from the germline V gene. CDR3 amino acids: CATYRSEQYF. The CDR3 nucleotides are TGTGCCACCTACCGAAGCGAGCAGTACTTC.

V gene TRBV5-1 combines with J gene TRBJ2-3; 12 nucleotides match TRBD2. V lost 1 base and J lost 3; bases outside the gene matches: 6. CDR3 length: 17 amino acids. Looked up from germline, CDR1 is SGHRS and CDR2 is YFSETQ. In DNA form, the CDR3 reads TGCGCCAGCAGCTTGTCTAGCGGGGGGGCTGATACAGATACGCAGTATTTT. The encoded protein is CASSLSSGGADTDTQYF.

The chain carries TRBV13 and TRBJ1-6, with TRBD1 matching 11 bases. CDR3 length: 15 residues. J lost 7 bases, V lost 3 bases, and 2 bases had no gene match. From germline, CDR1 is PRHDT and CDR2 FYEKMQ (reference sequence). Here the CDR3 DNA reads TGTGCCAGCAGCTTTGGGACAGGGGGGAATTCACCCCTCCACTTT. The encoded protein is CASSFGTGGNSPLHF. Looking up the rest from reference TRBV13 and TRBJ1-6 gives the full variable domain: AAGVIQSPRHLIKEKRETATLKCYPIPRHDTVYWYQQGPGQDPQFLISFYEKMQSDKGSIPDRFSAQQFSDYHSELNMSSLELGDSALYFCASSFGTGGNSPLHFGNGTRLTVT.

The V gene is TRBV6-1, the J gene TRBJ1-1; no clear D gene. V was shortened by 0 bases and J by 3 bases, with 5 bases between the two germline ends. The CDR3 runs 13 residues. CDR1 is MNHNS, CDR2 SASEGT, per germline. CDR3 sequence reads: CASSEAIYTEAFF. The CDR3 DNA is TGTGCCAGCAGTGAAGCCATTTACACTGAAGCTTTCTTT.

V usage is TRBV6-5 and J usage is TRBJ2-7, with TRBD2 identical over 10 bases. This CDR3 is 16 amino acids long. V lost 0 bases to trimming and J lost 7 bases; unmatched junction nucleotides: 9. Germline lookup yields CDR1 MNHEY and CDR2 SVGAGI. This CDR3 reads CASSYSEAGGRWEQYF. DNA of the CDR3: TGTGCCAGCAGTTACTCTGAAGCGGGGGGGCGGTGGGAGCAGTACTTC.

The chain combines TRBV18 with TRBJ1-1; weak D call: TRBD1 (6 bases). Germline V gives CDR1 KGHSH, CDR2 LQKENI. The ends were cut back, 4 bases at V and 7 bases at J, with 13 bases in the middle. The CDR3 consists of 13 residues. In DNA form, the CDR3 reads TGTGCCAGCTCACTTGGCACAGGGAATGAAGCTTTCTTT. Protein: CASSLGTGNEAFF.

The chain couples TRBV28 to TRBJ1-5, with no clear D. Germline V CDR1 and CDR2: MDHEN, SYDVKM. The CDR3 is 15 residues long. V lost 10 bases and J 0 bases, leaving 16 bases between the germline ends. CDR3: CANGPGEGSNQPQHF. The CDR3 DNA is TGTGCCAACGGACCCGGGGAGGGTAGCAATCAGCCCCAGCATTTT.

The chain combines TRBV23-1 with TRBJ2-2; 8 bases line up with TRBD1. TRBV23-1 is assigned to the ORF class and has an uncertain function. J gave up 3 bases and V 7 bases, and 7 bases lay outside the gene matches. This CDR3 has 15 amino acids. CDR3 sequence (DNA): TGCGCCAGCACCTCACAGGGGGTCGACACCGGGGAGCTGTTTTTT. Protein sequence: CASTSQGVDTGELFF.

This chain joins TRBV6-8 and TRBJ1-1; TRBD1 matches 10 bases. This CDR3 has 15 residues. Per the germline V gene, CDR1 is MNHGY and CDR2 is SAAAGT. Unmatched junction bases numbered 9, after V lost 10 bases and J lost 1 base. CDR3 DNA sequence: TGTGCCATCTATAGCGGGGACAGGGGGAACACTGAAGCTTTCTTT. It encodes CAIYSGDRGNTEAFF.

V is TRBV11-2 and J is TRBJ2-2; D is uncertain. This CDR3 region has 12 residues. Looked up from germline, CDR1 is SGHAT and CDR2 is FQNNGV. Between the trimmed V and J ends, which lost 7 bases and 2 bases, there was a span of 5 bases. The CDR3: CASNTNTGELFF. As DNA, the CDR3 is TGTGCCAGCAACACCAACACCGGGGAGCTGTTTTTT.

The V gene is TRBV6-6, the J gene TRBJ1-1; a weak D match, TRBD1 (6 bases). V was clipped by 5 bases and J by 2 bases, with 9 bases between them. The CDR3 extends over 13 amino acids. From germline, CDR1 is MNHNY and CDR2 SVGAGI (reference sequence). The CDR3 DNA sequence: TGTGCCAGCAGTGGGACATTTAACACTGAAGCTTTCTTT. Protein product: CASSGTFNTEAFF.

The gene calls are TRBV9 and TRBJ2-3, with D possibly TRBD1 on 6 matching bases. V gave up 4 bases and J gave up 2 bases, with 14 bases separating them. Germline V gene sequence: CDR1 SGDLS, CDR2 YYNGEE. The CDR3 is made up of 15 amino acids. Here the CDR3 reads CASSQGPGPTDTQYF. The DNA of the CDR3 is TGTGCCAGCAGCCAGGGGCCGGGACCCACAGATACGCAGTATTTT. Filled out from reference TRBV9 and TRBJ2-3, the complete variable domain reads DSGVTQTPKHLITATGQRVTLRCSPRSGDLSVYWYQQSLDQGLQFLIQYYNGEERAKGNILERFSAQQFPDLHSELNLSSLELGDSALYFCASSQGPGPTDTQYFGPGTRLTVL.

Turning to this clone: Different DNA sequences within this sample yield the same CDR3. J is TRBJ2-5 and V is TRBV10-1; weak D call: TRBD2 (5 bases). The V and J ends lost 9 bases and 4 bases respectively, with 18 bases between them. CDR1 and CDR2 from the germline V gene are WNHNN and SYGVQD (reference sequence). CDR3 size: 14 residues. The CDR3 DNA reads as TGCGCCAGTAGTCCCTCGGGAAGAGCAGAGACCCAGTACTTC. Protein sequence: CASSPSGRAETQYF.

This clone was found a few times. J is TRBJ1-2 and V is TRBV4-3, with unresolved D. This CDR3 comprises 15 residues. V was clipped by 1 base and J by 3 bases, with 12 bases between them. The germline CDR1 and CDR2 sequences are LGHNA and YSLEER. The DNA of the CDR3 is TGCGCCAGCAGCCAAGGCCCGGGGAGCGACTATGGCTACACCTTC. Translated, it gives CASSQGPGSDYGYTF.

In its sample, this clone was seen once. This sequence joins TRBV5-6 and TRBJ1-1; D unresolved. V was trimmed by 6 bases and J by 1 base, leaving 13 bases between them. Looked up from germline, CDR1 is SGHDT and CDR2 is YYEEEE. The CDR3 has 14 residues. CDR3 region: CASTFSRGNTEAFF. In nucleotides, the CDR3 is TGTGCCAGCACCTTCTCTCGAGGGAACACTGAAGCTTTCTTT.

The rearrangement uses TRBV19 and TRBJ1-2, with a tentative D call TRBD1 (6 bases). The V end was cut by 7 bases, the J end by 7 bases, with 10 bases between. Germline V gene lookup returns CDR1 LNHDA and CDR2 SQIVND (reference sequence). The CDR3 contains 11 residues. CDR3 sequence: CASNDRSGYTF. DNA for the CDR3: TGTGCCAGTAACGACAGGAGTGGCTACACCTTC.

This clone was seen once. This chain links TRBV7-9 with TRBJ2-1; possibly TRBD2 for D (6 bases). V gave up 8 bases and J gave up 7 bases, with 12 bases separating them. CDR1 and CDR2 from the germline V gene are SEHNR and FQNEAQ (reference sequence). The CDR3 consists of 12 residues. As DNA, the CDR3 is TGTGCCAGCCCCCAAGGGAGGAATGAGCAGTTCTTC. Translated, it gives CASPQGRNEQFF.

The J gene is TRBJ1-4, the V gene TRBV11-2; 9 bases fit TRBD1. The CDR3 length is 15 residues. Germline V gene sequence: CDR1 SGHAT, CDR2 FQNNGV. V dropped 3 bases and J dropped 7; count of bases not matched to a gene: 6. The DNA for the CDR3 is TGTGCCAGCAGCTTCATTACAGGGGGCGGTGAAAAACTGTTTTTT. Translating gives CASSFITGGGEKLFF.

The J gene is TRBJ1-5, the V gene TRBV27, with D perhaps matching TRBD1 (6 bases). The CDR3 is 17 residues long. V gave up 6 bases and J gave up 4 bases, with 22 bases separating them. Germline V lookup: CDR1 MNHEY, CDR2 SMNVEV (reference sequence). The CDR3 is CASSKLPTFQGNQPQHF. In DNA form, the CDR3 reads TGTGCCAGCAGCAAACTACCTACCTTCCAGGGGAATCAGCCCCAGCATTTT.

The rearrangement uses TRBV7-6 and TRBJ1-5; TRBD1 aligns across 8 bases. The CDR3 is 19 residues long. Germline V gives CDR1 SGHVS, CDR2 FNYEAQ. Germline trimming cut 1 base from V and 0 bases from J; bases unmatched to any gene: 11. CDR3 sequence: CASSLGAGGSLYSNQPQHF. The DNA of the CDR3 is TGTGCCAGCAGCTTAGGGGCAGGGGGCTCACTATATAGCAATCAGCCCCAGCATTTT.

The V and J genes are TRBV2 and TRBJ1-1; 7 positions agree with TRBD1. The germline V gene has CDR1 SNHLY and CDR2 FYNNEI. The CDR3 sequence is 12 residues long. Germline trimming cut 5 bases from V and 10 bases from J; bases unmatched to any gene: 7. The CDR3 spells CASSYTGAPAFF. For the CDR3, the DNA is TGTGCCAGCAGTTATACAGGGGCCCCAGCTTTCTTT.

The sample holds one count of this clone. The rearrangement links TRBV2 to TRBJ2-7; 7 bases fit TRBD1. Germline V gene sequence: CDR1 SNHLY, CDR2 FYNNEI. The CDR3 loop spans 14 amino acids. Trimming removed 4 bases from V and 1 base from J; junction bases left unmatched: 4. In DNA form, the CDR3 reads TGTGCCAGCAGTGGACAGGGCCGTTCCTACGAGCAGTACTTC. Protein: CASSGQGRSYEQYF.

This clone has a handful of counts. The CDR3 nucleotides are TGTGCCAGCAAGTCCGCCGGCACTGAAGCTTTCTTT. It specifies CASKSAGTEAFF. This sequence joins TRBV2 and TRBJ1-1; D is unclear. The V gene lost 7 bases and the J gene lost 4 bases, with 10 bases spanning the gap. Germline CDR1 reads SNHLY; CDR2 reads FYNNEI. The CDR3 runs to 12 residues.

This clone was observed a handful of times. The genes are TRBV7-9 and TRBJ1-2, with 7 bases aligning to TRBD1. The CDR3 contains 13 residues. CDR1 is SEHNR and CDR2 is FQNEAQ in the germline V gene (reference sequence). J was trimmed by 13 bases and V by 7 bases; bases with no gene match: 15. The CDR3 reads CASTQSQGDTVTF. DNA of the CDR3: TGTGCCAGCACCCAAAGTCAGGGGGATACAGTCACCTTC. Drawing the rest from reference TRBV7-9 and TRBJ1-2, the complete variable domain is DTGVSQNPRHKITKRGQNVTFRCDPISEHNRLYWYRQTLGQGPEFLTYFQNEAQLEKSRLLSDRFSAERPKGSFSTLEIQRTEQGDSAMYLCASTQSQGDTVTFGSGTRLTVV.

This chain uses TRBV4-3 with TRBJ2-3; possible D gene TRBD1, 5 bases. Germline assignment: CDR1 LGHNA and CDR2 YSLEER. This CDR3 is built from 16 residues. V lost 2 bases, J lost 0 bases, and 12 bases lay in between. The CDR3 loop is CASSQSWTTSTDTQYF. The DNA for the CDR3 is TGCGCCAGCAGCCAATCCTGGACAACTAGCACAGATACGCAGTATTTT.

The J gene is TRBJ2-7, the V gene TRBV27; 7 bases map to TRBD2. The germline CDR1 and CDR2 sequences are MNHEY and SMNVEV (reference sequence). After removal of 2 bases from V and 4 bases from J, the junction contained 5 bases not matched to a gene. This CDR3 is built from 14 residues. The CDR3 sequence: CASSLASGTYEQYF. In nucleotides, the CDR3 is TGTGCCAGCAGTTTAGCTAGCGGCACATACGAGCAGTACTTC.

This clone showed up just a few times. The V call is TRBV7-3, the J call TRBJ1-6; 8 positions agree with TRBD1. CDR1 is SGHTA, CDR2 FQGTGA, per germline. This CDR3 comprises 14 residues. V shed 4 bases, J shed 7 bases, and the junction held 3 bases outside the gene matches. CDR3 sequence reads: CASSYGTGNSPLHF. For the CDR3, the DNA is TGTGCCAGCAGCTACGGGACAGGCAATTCACCCCTCCACTTT. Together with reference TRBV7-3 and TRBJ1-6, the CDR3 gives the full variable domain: GAGVSQTPSNKVTEKGKYVELRCDPISGHTALYWYRQSLGQGPEFLIYFQGTGAADDSGLPNDRFFAVRPEGSVSTLKIQRTERGDSAVYLCASSYGTGNSPLHFGNGTRLTVT.

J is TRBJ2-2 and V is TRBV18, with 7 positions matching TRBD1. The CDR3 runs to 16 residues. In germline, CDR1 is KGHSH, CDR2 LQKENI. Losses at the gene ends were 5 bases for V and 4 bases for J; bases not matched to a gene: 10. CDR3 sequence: CASSLTGQRLTGELFF. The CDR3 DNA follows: TGTGCCAGCTCATTGACGGGACAGAGACTCACCGGGGAGCTGTTTTTT.

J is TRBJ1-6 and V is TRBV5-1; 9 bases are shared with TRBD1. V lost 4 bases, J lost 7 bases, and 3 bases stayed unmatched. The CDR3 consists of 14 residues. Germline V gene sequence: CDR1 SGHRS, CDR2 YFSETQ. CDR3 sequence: CASSIGQGNSPLHF. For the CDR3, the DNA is TGCGCCAGCAGCATAGGACAGGGGAATTCACCCCTCCACTTT.

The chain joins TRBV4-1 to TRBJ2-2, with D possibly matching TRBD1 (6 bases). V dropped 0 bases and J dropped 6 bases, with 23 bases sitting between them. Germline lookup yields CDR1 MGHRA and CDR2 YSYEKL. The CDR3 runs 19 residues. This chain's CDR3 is CASSQDWGRGGSNAGELFF. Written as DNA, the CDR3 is TGCGCCAGCAGCCAAGATTGGGGCAGGGGTGGGAGTAACGCCGGGGAGCTGTTTTTT.

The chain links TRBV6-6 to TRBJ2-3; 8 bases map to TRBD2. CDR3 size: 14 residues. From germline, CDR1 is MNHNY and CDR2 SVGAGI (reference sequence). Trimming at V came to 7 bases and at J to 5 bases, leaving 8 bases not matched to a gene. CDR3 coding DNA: TGTGCCAGCATGATAGCGGGGCGGGGAGATACGCAGTATTTT. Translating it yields CASMIAGRGDTQYF.